The rows below give T cell receptor beta chains drawn from one sample of a study of blood T cell repertoires in COVID-19. TCRdb's copy holds only in-frame clones and misses some; the assay was immunoSEQ multiplex PCR. Of 55,000 to 65,000 clones in the sample, around 79% were seen once. The sample was peripheral blood. These receptors originate from a man in his sixties with acute or convalescent COVID-19. Each CDR3 is given with its conserved first and last residue. D genes are given only for firm matches. For some rows the clone size is stated as once, few or many, or as a class when expanded; others skip it.

V gene: TRBV4-1
clone size: few
D gene: .
CDR3 length: 13
J gene: TRBJ1-5
CDR3 protein: CASSQGQNQPQHF
CDR3 DNA: TGCGCCAGCAGCCAAGGACAGAATCAGCCCCAGCATTTT

V gene: TRBV18
clone size: .
D gene: .
CDR3 length: 15
J gene: TRBJ2-2
CDR3 protein: CASSSRQADTGELFF
CDR3 DNA: TGTGCCAGCTCATCTCGACAGGCGGACACCGGGGAGCTGTTTTTT

V gene: TRBV5-4
clone size: .
D gene: TRBD1
CDR3 length: 14
J gene: TRBJ1-2
CDR3 protein: CASSLVQGESSYTF
CDR3 DNA: TGTGCCAGCAGCTTAGTCCAGGGGGAGAGCAGCTACACCTTC

V gene: TRBV5-4
clone size: few
D gene: .
CDR3 length: 15
J gene: TRBJ1-1
CDR3 protein: CASSLTGRGSTEAFF
CDR3 DNA: TGTGCCAGCAGCTTGACTGGCAGGGGAAGTACTGAAGCTTTCTTT

V gene: TRBV6-5
clone size: .
D gene: .
CDR3 length: 12
J gene: TRBJ2-2
CDR3 protein: CASILNTGELFF
CDR3 DNA: TGTGCCAGCATCTTGAACACCGGGGAGCTGTTTTTT

V gene: TRBV27
clone size: .
D gene: TRBD1
CDR3 length: 14
J gene: TRBJ2-3
CDR3 protein: CATSSGQSTDTQYF
CDR3 DNA: TGTGCCACCTCGTCGGGACAGAGCACAGATACGCAGTATTTT

V gene: TRBV27
clone size: .
D gene: .
CDR3 length: 15
J gene: TRBJ2-7
CDR3 protein: CASSPRPKAGYEQYF
CDR3 DNA: TGTGCCAGCAGTCCCCGGCCCAAGGCAGGCTACGAGCAGTACTTC

V gene: TRBV7-3
clone size: .
D gene: TRBD1
CDR3 length: 15
J gene: TRBJ2-5
CDR3 protein: CASSSYGTAQETQYF
CDR3 DNA: TGTGCCAGCAGCTCTTACGGGACAGCCCAAGAGACCCAGTACTTC

V gene: TRBV9
clone size: .
D gene: TRBD1
CDR3 length: 15
J gene: TRBJ1-1
CDR3 protein: CASRVQGVGDTEAFF
CDR3 DNA: TGTGCCAGCAGGGTACAGGGGGTGGGTGACACTGAAGCTTTCTTT

V gene: TRBV6-1
clone size: .
D gene: TRBD1
CDR3 length: 15
J gene: TRBJ1-1
CDR3 protein: CASSEGTGAITEAFF
CDR3 DNA: TGTGCCAGCAGTGAAGGGACAGGGGCGATCACTGAAGCTTTCTTT

V gene: TRBV6-2/TRBV6-3
clone size: .
D gene: .
CDR3 length: 13
J gene: TRBJ2-7
CDR3 protein: CASSYVGRYEQYF
CDR3 DNA: TGTGCCAGCAGTTACGTGGGCCGCTACGAGCAGTACTTC

V gene: TRBV6-1
clone size: .
D gene: TRBD2
CDR3 length: 14
J gene: TRBJ2-5
CDR3 protein: CASSPPGGGETQYF
CDR3 DNA: TGTGCCAGCAGTCCCCCGGGGGGAGGGGAGACCCAGTACTTC

V gene: TRBV2
clone size: .
D gene: TRBD1
CDR3 length: 15
J gene: TRBJ2-5
CDR3 protein: CADNRDRGLGETQYF
CDR3 DNA: TGTGCCGACAACCGGGACAGGGGTCTGGGGGAGACCCAGTACTTC

V gene: TRBV29-1
clone size: few
D gene: TRBD1
CDR3 length: 14
J gene: TRBJ1-1
CDR3 protein: CSVVNTGGNTEAFF
CDR3 DNA: TGCAGCGTTGTTAATACAGGGGGGAACACTGAAGCTTTCTTT

V gene: TRBV5-1
clone size: few
D gene: TRBD1
CDR3 length: 15
J gene: TRBJ1-5
CDR3 protein: CASSPTGAGGQPQHF
CDR3 DNA: TGCGCCAGCAGCCCTACAGGGGCTGGGGGTCAGCCCCAGCATTTT

V gene: TRBV19
clone size: .
D gene: .
CDR3 length: 16
J gene: TRBJ2-5
CDR3 protein: CASSPVHGMGGETQYF
CDR3 DNA: TGTGCCAGTAGTCCCGTACACGGGATGGGGGGAGAGACCCAGTACTTC

V gene: TRBV19
clone size: .
D gene: TRBD1
CDR3 length: 13
J gene: TRBJ2-5
CDR3 protein: CASAGQGVETQYF
CDR3 DNA: TGTGCCAGCGCCGGACAGGGGGTAGAGACCCAGTACTTC

V gene: TRBV6-5
clone size: .
D gene: TRBD1
CDR3 length: 15
J gene: TRBJ1-6
CDR3 protein: CASRGTQGDNSPLHF
CDR3 DNA: TGTGCCAGCAGGGGCACCCAGGGGGATAATTCACCCCTCCACTTT

V gene: TRBV30
clone size: .
D gene: TRBD1
CDR3 length: 16
J gene: TRBJ2-5
CDR3 protein: CAWSVSGTGSSGTQYF
CDR3 DNA: TGTGCCTGGAGTGTATCCGGGACAGGGAGCTCAGGGACCCAGTACTTC

V gene: TRBV7-9
clone size: .
D gene: .
CDR3 length: 18
J gene: TRBJ2-3
CDR3 protein: CASSLPFPGGGGTDTQYF
CDR3 DNA: TGTGCCAGCAGCTTACCCTTTCCCGGCGGGGGCGGCACAGATACGCAGTATTTT

V gene: TRBV7-9
clone size: .
D gene: .
CDR3 length: 14
J gene: TRBJ1-2
CDR3 protein: CASSFQGQIYGYTF
CDR3 DNA: TGTGCCAGCAGCTTCCAAGGACAGATCTATGGCTACACCTTC

V gene: TRBV25-1
clone size: .
D gene: TRBD2
CDR3 length: 17
J gene: TRBJ2-5
CDR3 protein: CASSEVGPSGNQETQYF
CDR3 DNA: TGTGCCAGCAGTGAGGTCGGGCCTAGCGGCAACCAAGAGACCCAGTACTTC

V gene: TRBV24-1
clone size: once
D gene: .
CDR3 length: 15
J gene: TRBJ2-2
CDR3 protein: CATSDSWGPRGELFF
CDR3 DNA: TGTGCCACCAGTGATTCTTGGGGGCCACGGGGGGAGCTGTTTTTT

V gene: TRBV19
clone size: .
D gene: .
CDR3 length: 16
J gene: TRBJ1-4
CDR3 protein: CASKRARVATNEKLFF
CDR3 DNA: TGTGCCTCAAAGAGGGCGAGAGTTGCAACTAATGAAAAACTGTTTTTT